What follows is one T cell receptor (beta chain) and its context. The sample belongs to a study of blood T cell repertoires in COVID-19. Profiled with immunoSEQ multiplex PCR; TCRdb holds only in-frame clones, not every one. The sample shows about 250,000 clones, 80% to 90% of them seen only once. Germline-derived CDR1 and CDR2 are SGHDT and YYEEEE. V lost 0 bases to trimming and J lost 5 bases, with 5 bases between them. The CDR3 sequence is 13 residues long. This TCR came from a woman in her twenties or thirties who had recovered from COVID-19. The chain uses TRBV5-6 and TRBJ2-2; D remains unclear. The sequenced sample consisted of PBMCs or T cells enriched from blood (not recorded which). The DNA of the CDR3 is TGTGCCAGCAGCTTGGCCGTGACCGGGGAGCTGTTTTTT. It yields the protein CASSLAVTGELFF.